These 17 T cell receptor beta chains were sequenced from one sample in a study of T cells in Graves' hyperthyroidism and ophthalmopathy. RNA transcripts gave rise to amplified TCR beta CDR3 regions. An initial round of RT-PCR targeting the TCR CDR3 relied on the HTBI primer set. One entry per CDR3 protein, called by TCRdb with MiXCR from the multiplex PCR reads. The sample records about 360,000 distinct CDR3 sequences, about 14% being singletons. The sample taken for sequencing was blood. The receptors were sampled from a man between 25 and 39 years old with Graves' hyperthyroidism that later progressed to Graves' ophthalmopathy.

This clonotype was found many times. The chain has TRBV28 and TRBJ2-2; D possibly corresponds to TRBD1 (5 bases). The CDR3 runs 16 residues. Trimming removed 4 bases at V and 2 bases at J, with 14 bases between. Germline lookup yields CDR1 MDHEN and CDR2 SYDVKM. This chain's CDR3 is CASSSGHISNTGELFF. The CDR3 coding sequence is TGTGCCAGCAGTTCCGGACACATATCCAACACCGGGGAGCTGTTTTTT.

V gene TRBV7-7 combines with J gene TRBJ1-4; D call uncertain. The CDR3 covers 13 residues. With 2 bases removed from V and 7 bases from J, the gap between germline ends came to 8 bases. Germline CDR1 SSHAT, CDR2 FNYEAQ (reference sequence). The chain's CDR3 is CASSLRTSEKLFF. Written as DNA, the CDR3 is TGTGCCAGCAGCTTAAGAACAAGTGAAAAACTGTTTTTT.

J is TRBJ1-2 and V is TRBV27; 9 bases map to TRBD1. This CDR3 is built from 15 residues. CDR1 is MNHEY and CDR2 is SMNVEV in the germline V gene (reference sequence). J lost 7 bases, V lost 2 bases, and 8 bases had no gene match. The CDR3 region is CASSLKGQGTCGYTF. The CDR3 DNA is TGTGCCAGCAGTTTAAAAGGACAGGGGACGTGTGGCTACACCTTC.

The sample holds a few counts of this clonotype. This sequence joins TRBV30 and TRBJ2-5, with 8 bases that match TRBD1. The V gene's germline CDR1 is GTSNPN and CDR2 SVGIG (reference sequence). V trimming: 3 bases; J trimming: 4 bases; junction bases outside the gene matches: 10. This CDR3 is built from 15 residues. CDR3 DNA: TGTGCCTGGAGCACGACAGGGGTGTTCCCAGAGACCCAGTACTTC. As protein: CAWSTTGVFPETQYF.

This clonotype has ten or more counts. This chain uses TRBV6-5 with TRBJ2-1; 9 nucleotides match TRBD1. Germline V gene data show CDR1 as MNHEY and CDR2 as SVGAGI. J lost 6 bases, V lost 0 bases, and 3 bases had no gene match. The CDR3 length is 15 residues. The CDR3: CASSYSGTGLNEQFF. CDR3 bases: TGTGCCAGCAGTTACTCGGGGACAGGGCTCAATGAGCAGTTCTTC.

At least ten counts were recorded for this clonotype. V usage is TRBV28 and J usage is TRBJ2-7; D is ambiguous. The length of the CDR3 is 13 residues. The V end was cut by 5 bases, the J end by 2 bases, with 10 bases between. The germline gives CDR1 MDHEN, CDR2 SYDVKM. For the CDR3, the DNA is TGTGCCAGCAGTCTTACGATTCCCTACGAGCAGTACTTC. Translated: CASSLTIPYEQYF.

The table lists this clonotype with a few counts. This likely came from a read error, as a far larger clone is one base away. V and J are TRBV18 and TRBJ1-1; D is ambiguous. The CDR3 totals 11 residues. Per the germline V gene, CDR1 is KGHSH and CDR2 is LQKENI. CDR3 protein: CACSPGGEAFF. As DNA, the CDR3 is TGTGCCTGCTCACCTGGCGGTGAAGCTTTCTTT.

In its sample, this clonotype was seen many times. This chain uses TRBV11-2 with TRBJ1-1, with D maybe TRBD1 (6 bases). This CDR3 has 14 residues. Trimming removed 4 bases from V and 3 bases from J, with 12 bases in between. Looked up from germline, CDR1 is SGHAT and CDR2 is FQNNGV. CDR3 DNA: TGTGCCAGCAGCTCCCGTAGGGGGTACACTGAAGCTTTCTTT. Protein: CASSSRRGYTEAFF.

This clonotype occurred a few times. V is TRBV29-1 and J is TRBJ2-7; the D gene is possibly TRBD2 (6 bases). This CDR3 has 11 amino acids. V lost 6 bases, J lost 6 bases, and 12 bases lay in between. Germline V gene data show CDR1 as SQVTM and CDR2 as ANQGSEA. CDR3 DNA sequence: TGCAGCGTGACTAGTTCTGGCGAGCAGTACTTC. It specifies CSVTSSGEQYF.

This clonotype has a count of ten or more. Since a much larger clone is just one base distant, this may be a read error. CDR3 DNA: TGTGCCAGCAGCCTCACGACAGGGAACACTGAAGCTTTCTTT. Translating it yields CASSLTTGNTEAFF. The chain recombines TRBV11-2 with TRBJ1-1, with a possible D match to TRBD1 (6 bases). The CDR3 is 14 amino acids. With 5 bases removed from V and 1 base from J, the gap between germline ends came to 11 bases. CDR1 is SGHAT, CDR2 FQNNGV, per germline.

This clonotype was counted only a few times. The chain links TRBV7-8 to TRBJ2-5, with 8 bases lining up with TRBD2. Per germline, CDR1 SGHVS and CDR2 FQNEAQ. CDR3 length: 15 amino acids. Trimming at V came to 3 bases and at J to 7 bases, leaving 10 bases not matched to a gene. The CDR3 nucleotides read TGTGCCAGCAGCTTGCCACTAGCGGCCCGGGGGACCCAGTACTTC. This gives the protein CASSLPLAARGTQYF.

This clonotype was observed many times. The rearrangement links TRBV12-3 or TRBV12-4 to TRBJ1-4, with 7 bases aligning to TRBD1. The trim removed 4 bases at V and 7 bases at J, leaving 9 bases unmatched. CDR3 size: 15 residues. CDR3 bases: TGTGCCAGCAGTTCCAACAGGGGCCTTATTGAAAAACTGTTTTTT. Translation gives CASSSNRGLIEKLFF.

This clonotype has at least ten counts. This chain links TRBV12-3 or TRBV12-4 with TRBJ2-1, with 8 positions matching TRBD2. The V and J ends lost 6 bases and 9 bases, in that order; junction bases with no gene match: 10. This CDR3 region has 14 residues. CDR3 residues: CASSPVGGAIEQFF. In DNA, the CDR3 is TGTGCCAGCAGCCCCGTCGGGGGGGCGATTGAGCAGTTCTTC.

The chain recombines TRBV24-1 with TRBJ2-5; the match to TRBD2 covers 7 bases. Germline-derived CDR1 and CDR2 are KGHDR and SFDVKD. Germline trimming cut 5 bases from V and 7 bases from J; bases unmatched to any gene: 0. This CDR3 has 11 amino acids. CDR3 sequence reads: CATSASGTQYF. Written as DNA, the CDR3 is TGTGCCACCAGTGCTAGCGGGACCCAGTACTTC.

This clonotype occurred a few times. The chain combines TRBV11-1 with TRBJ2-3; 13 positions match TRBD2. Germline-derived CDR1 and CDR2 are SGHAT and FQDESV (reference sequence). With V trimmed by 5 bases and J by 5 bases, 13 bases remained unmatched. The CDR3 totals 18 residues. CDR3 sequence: CASSATSGGARAGDTQYF. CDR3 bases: TGTGCCAGCAGCGCAACTAGCGGGGGGGCCCGAGCGGGAGATACGCAGTATTTT.

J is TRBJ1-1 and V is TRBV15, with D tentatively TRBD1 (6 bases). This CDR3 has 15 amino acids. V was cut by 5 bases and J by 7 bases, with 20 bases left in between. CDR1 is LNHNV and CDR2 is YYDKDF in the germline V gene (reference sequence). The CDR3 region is CATSGGPGRQGEAFF. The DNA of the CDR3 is TGTGCCACCAGCGGGGGGCCGGGACGGCAGGGTGAAGCTTTCTTT.

CDR3 DNA: TGTGCCAGCAGCGAGAAACTAGCGGGGGGGCCAAGAGAGCAGTTCTTC. Its protein product is CASSEKLAGGPREQFF. J is TRBJ2-1 and V is TRBV9; 13 nucleotides line up with TRBD2. The germline V gene encodes CDR1 SGDLS and CDR2 YYNGEE. The CDR3 has 16 residues. J lost 10 bases, V lost 3 bases, and 10 bases had no gene match.